This TCR beta chain came from a study of glioma-infiltrating T cells after dendritic cell vaccination. Overall study context: The vaccine used monocyte-derived dendritic cells pulsed overnight with autologous tumor lysate. Study-level results: Longer survival after dendritic cell vaccination followed higher pretreatment TIL content.

In its sample, this clone was seen a few times. Antigen: not known. CDR1 is SGHTA and CDR2 is FQGNSA in the germline V gene. This CDR3 has 15 amino acids. The junction had 7 bases not matched to a gene; V was cut back by 5 bases and J by 1 base. The time point was: after dendritic cell vaccination, including at tumor progression/relapse. None of the glioblastoma patients had an isocitrate dehydrogenase mutation. PBMC were collected before vaccination, two weeks after the third vaccination, and at progression. Method: immunoSEQ multiplex PCR; TCRdb's copy keeps in-frame clones and lacks some. The data show 45,000 to 60,000 clones, approximately 83% seen once.

The sequence came from a human donor with glioblastoma. This specimen was blood, taken after dendritic cell vaccination. The chain has TRBV7-2 and TRBJ1-1; 7 bases fit TRBD1. The CDR3 DNA reads TGTGCCAGCAGCCCCCCCGGGACAGCGAACACTGAAGCTTTCTTT. It codes for CASSPPGTANTEAFF.